The following is a TCR beta chain sequence with its context. Its antigen is currently unknown. This sample also contains other DNA sequences that code for the same CDR3. The donors, healthy adults who were HIV-negative, had experienced no recent acute infections or vaccinations. The CDR3 length is 15 residues. Germline assignment: CDR1 SGHRS and CDR2 YFSETQ. Trimming took 0 bases from V and 1 from J, leaving 11 bases between them. Study processing details: Quality scores were absent from the junction-only immunoSEQ sequences, so filtering differed. Profiling relied on immunoSEQ multiplex PCR, and the TCRdb table lists in-frame clones only, not all of them. That table is the source of V, J and clone size, and D and trimming were worked out from the DNA. The sample has roughly 2 million clones; roughly 94% are singletons. These data belong to a study of shared clonotypes between healthy human individuals.

Study-wide results and caveats: Against clonotypes common to all four donors, non-shared ones had lower generation probabilities.

The sequenced material came from naive CD4+ T cells sorted from blood. Subset here: CD45RA+ positively selected. This rearrangement joins TRBV5-1 to TRBJ2-7; D possibly corresponds to TRBD1 (6 bases). The receptor was isolated from a man between 18 and 35 years old in good health. The CDR3 DNA reads TGCGCCAGCAGCTTGGTACCAGGGGCATCCTACGAGCAGTACTTC. The encoded protein is CASSLVPGASYEQYF. Full variable domain (rest looked up from reference TRBV5-1 and TRBJ2-7): KAGVTQTPRYLIKTRGQQVTLSCSPISGHRSVSWYQQTPGQGLQFLFEYFSETQRNKGNFPGRFSGRQFSNSRSEMNVSTLELGDSALYLCASSLVPGASYEQYFGPGTRLTVT.